These 13 T cell receptor beta chains were all obtained from the same sample, sequenced in a study of T cells in Graves' hyperthyroidism and ophthalmopathy (dated by TCRdb to 2018 to 2020). The library was generated by multiplex PCR. Sequencing instrument: Illumina HiSeq 2000. TCR beta CDR3 regions were amplified from RNA transcripts. For the first round of RT-PCR on the TCR CDR3, the HTBI primer set was used together with the Qiagen OneStep RT-PCR kit. The raw public data were reprocessed by TCRdb itself: fastp quality trimming at Q25, MiXCR clonotype calling, in-frame beta chains only. One record per CDR3 amino acid sequence lists the most common genes and DNA. This sample holds roughly 570,000 distinct CDR3 sequences; under 60% were observed only once. The top ten clones comprise roughly 20% of the sample. Sequences were obtained from peripheral blood or thyroid tissue (not recorded which). The receptor set was obtained from an adult woman with Graves' disease, either hyperthyroidism or ophthalmopathy (not recorded which).

This clonotype was detected many times. This chain joins TRBV25-1 and TRBJ1-6; 7 bases align to TRBD1. After removal of 6 bases from V and 0 bases from J, the junction contained 8 bases not matched to a gene. Germline V CDR1 and CDR2: MGHDK, SYGVNS. CDR3 length: 17 amino acids. This CDR3 is CASSWGRGSSYNSPLHF. The CDR3 DNA sequence: TGTGCCAGCAGCTGGGGCAGGGGGAGCTCCTATAATTCACCCCTCCACTTT.

The chain recombines TRBV28 with TRBJ1-1, with D perhaps TRBD1 (5 bases). The length of the CDR3 is 15 residues. The V end was cut by 3 bases, the J end by 2 bases, with 13 bases between. Germline-derived CDR1 and CDR2 are MDHEN and SYDVKM. The CDR3 DNA follows: TGTGCCAGCAGTTTCCCGCGGCAGGGCAACACTGAAGCTTTCTTT. Amino acid sequence: CASSFPRQGNTEAFF.

Points on this clonotype: A much larger clone lies one base from this, so it may be a read error. The J gene is TRBJ2-7, the V gene TRBV19; 11 positions agree with TRBD2. The germline CDR1 and CDR2 sequences are LNHDA and SQIVND (reference sequence). The J segment lost 2 bases and the V segment lost 4 bases, leaving 4 bases of the junction unmatched. This CDR3 comprises 15 residues. CDR3 sequence reads: CASSTRTSGPYEQYF. The CDR3 nucleotides are TGTGCCAGTAGTACCCGGACTAGCGGGCCCTACGAGCAGTACTTC.

This clonotype was seen many times. V usage is TRBV7-8 and J usage is TRBJ1-5; D unclear. The V gene's germline CDR1 is SGHVS and CDR2 FQNEAQ. This CDR3 region has 15 residues. Trimming removed 0 bases from V and 1 base from J, with 7 bases in between. CDR3 nucleotides: TGTGCCAGCAGCTTAGCCTACAGAAGCAATCAGCCCCAGCATTTT. Encoded protein: CASSLAYRSNQPQHF.

The chain couples TRBV20-1 to TRBJ1-5; D remains ambiguous. V was trimmed by 3 bases and J by 14 bases, leaving 14 bases between them. Germline V gene data show CDR1 as DFQATT and CDR2 as SNEGSKA (reference sequence). CDR3 length: 11 residues. CDR3 coding DNA: TGCAGTGCTAGGGACTGGTCCTACGAGCATTTT. Translation gives CSARDWSYEHF.

This clonotype turned up a few times. This chain uses TRBV20-1 with TRBJ1-2; no firm D call. The CDR3 is 13 residues long. Germline CDR1 and CDR2: DFQATT and SNEGSKA (reference sequence). The V end was cut by 4 bases, the J end by 0 bases, with 9 bases between. CDR3 nucleotide sequence: TGCAGTGCTACCGCGGGTGCTAACTATGGCTACACCTTC. Translating gives CSATAGANYGYTF.

CDR3 nucleotides: TGTGCCAGCAGTAGGGGACTAGCAGTCTACGAGCAGTACTTC. As protein: CASSRGLAVYEQYF. The gene calls are TRBV9 and TRBJ2-7, with 9 bases aligning to TRBD2. Germline V CDR1 and CDR2: SGDLS, YYNGEE. V lost 5 bases to trimming and J lost 3 bases; unmatched junction nucleotides: 6. CDR3 length: 14 residues.

The gene calls are TRBV7-9 and TRBJ2-5; 8 nucleotides align to TRBD1. Trimming removed 5 bases from V and 5 bases from J; junction bases left unmatched: 7. Germline CDR1 reads SEHNR; CDR2 reads FQNEAQ (reference sequence). The CDR3 length is 14 residues. The DNA of the CDR3 is TGTGCCAGCAGCCAACGGGGGACAGGTGAGACCCAGTACTTC. Its translation: CASSQRGTGETQYF.

The sample holds a few counts of this clonotype. The CDR3 loop is CAISEGRDEQYF. Here the CDR3 DNA reads TGTGCCATCAGTGAGGGTCGGGACGAGCAGTACTTC. The V call is TRBV10-3, the J call TRBJ2-7, with D uncertain. The V end was cut by 2 bases, the J end by 5 bases, with 7 bases between. The CDR3 has 12 residues. Germline V lookup: CDR1 ENHRY, CDR2 SYGVKD.

This chain links TRBV7-9 with TRBJ2-2, with 7 bases matching TRBD1. The CDR3 length is 13 residues. Germline values: CDR1 SEHNR, CDR2 FQNEAQ (reference sequence). V lost 11 bases, J lost 3 bases, and 6 bases stayed unmatched. The CDR3 is CALQGSYTGELFF. CDR3 DNA: TGTGCCCTACAGGGGTCCTACACCGGGGAGCTGTTTTTT.

This clonotype appeared many times. The V call is TRBV7-2, the J call TRBJ1-2; 7 bases agree with TRBD1. CDR3 length equals 16 residues. The J segment lost 8 bases and the V segment lost 1 base, leaving 13 bases of the junction unmatched. Per the germline V gene, CDR1 is SGHTA and CDR2 is FQGNSA. The CDR3 nucleotides are TGTGCCAGCAGCTTAGAACCCGGGACAGATGGTAGCGGCTACACCTTC. The encoded protein is CASSLEPGTDGSGYTF.

This rearrangement joins TRBV5-4 to TRBJ2-5, with 9 bases lining up with TRBD2. CDR3 length: 12 residues. The V gene end was trimmed by 4 bases and the J gene end by 9 bases; junction bases not matched to a gene: 4. Germline loops: CDR1 SGHNT, CDR2 YYREEE (reference sequence). CDR3 sequence (DNA): TGTGCCAGCAGCCCGGCGGGAGGGGCCCAGTACTTC. Encoded protein: CASSPAGGAQYF.

This clonotype was counted at least ten times. The chain carries TRBV7-9 and TRBJ1-1; D might be TRBD1 (5 bases). Between the trimmed V and J ends, which lost 5 bases and 1 base, there was a span of 17 bases. CDR1 is SEHNR, CDR2 FQNEAQ, per germline (reference sequence). This CDR3 contains 16 residues. CDR3 region: CASSPTGGGTNTEAFF. In DNA, the CDR3 is TGTGCCAGCAGCCCAACGGGGGGGGGGACGAACACTGAAGCTTTCTTT.